The text below deals with one T cell receptor beta chain. The data originate from a study of T-cell memory formation after mild COVID-19. Germline V CDR1 and CDR2: DFQATT, SNEGSKA (reference sequence). This CDR3 contains 12 residues. Unmatched junction bases numbered 3, after V lost 6 bases and J lost 4 bases. TCRdb redid the calling of the 5' RACE reads with MiXCR, one entry per CDR3 protein. The sample carries about 340,000 distinct CDR3 sequences, roughly 15% recorded once. The sequenced sample was PBMCs or a T cell subset sorted from them (not recorded which). This rearrangement joins TRBV20-1 to TRBJ2-5, with TRBD1 identical over 9 bases. This TCR was sampled from a man in his late teens or twenties who had mild COVID-19 (a few samples of this study predate the infection). Cell type and time point are not known. The CDR3 sequence: CSAETGGETQYF. CDR3 sequence (DNA): TGCAGTGCCGAGACAGGGGGAGAGACCCAGTACTTC.